This is a list of T cell receptor beta chains from one sample in a study of Tregs in tolerant kidney transplant recipients. Here immunoSEQ multiplex PCR was the method, and the copy in TCRdb shows in-frame clones only, minus some. The sample records about 240,000 clones, about 86% being singletons. Material: CD4+ T cells from blood. The receptor source for this set is a human donor in good health. Both conserved end residues are part of each CDR3. Each record gives: V gene, J gene, CDR3 protein.

V gene: TRBV19; J gene: TRBJ2-5; CDR3 protein: CASSVGQGDRETQYF
V gene: TRBV5-1; J gene: TRBJ2-7; CDR3 protein: CASRPRRDAHEQYF
V gene: TRBV29-1; J gene: TRBJ2-1; CDR3 protein: CSGRAGIFSYNEQFF
V gene: TRBV27; J gene: TRBJ2-1; CDR3 protein: CASSANSGGTYNEQFF
V gene: TRBV19; J gene: TRBJ1-1; CDR3 protein: CASSIKGPNTEAFF
V gene: TRBV6-5; J gene: TRBJ2-2; CDR3 protein: CASSYNLAGNTGELFF
V gene: TRBV20-1; J gene: TRBJ1-2; CDR3 protein: CSAGADSGYTF
V gene: TRBV29-1; J gene: TRBJ2-5; CDR3 protein: CSVRDFQTETQYF
V gene: TRBV7-9; J gene: TRBJ2-1; CDR3 protein: CASSLDRALNEQFF
V gene: TRBV15; J gene: TRBJ1-4; CDR3 protein: CATSRAPSEKLFF
V gene: TRBV27; J gene: TRBJ1-2; CDR3 protein: CASSLTTNYGYTF
V gene: TRBV10-3; J gene: TRBJ2-5; CDR3 protein: CAISEPRGSGSEQETQYF
V gene: TRBV15; J gene: TRBJ2-1; CDR3 protein: CATSRELIAGGDEQFF
V gene: TRBV5-4; J gene: TRBJ1-1; CDR3 protein: CASSLAPTGANEAFF
V gene: TRBV18; J gene: TRBJ1-1; CDR3 protein: CASSNRATEAFF
V gene: TRBV5-4; J gene: TRBJ1-1; CDR3 protein: CASSQDFGQTVNTEAFF
V gene: TRBV29-1; J gene: TRBJ1-2; CDR3 protein: CSASIGPRGYTF
V gene: TRBV9; J gene: TRBJ2-5; CDR3 protein: CASSVDTAGGPQETQYF
V gene: TRBV5-1; J gene: TRBJ2-5; CDR3 protein: CASSFGVLETQYF
V gene: TRBV27; J gene: TRBJ2-1; CDR3 protein: CASRRTGVNEQFF
V gene: TRBV6-1; J gene: TRBJ2-7; CDR3 protein: CASSRQGSYEQYF
V gene: TRBV2; J gene: TRBJ2-5; CDR3 protein: CARGAGTGEVETQYF
V gene: TRBV6-5; J gene: TRBJ2-7; CDR3 protein: CASSRLAGNEQYF
V gene: TRBV27; J gene: TRBJ1-5; CDR3 protein: CASSPDRGHQPQHF
V gene: TRBV6-5; J gene: TRBJ1-1; CDR3 protein: CASRRGDTEAFF
V gene: TRBV10-3; J gene: TRBJ1-1; CDR3 protein: CAISADTLKAFF
V gene: TRBV4-2; J gene: TRBJ2-4; CDR3 protein: CASSRDKGGNIQYF
V gene: TRBV4-1; J gene: TRBJ1-1; CDR3 protein: CASSQEPRNTEAFF
V gene: TRBV19; J gene: TRBJ1-6; CDR3 protein: CASSITGRAPLHF
V gene: TRBV4-1; J gene: TRBJ2-6; CDR3 protein: CASSLSGSTSGANVLTF
V gene: TRBV7-2; J gene: TRBJ2-1; CDR3 protein: CASSLIWQGVDEQFF
V gene: TRBV4-2; J gene: TRBJ2-7; CDR3 protein: CASSQVGSGYEQYF
V gene: TRBV2; J gene: TRBJ2-5; CDR3 protein: CASSPEQEMAYDF
V gene: TRBV19; J gene: TRBJ2-1; CDR3 protein: CASSLRGTSGWSSYNEQFF
V gene: TRBV10-3; J gene: TRBJ1-3; CDR3 protein: CAISLGTAEDTIYF
V gene: TRBV5-4; J gene: TRBJ1-2; CDR3 protein: CASSSSGTLGNYGYTF
V gene: TRBV9; J gene: TRBJ2-5; CDR3 protein: CASSPRTGYRETQYF
V gene: TRBV6-5; J gene: TRBJ2-2; CDR3 protein: CASSYFPTATGELFF
V gene: TRBV7-9; J gene: TRBJ1-2; CDR3 protein: CASSPVLGANYGYTF
V gene: TRBV27; J gene: TRBJ2-7; CDR3 protein: CASSLLAGDTPYEQYF
V gene: TRBV11-3; J gene: TRBJ2-7; CDR3 protein: CASSLSTSGRYEQYF
V gene: TRBV27; J gene: TRBJ1-4; CDR3 protein: CASSSVTNEKLFF
V gene: TRBV4-1; J gene: TRBJ2-3; CDR3 protein: CASSQTPTSGTDTQYF
V gene: TRBV27; J gene: TRBJ2-7; CDR3 protein: CASSLGDRVGGKVCEQYF
V gene: TRBV4-1; J gene: TRBJ1-4; CDR3 protein: CASSQDSVRGANEKLFF
V gene: TRBV27; J gene: TRBJ1-1; CDR3 protein: CASSPNNIMNTEAFF
V gene: TRBV2; J gene: TRBJ1-2; CDR3 protein: CASSTDRSRPYGYTF
V gene: TRBV2; J gene: TRBJ1-4; CDR3 protein: CASSEHQGVNEKLFF
V gene: TRBV19; J gene: TRBJ1-5; CDR3 protein: CARGRQPQHF
V gene: TRBV5-1; J gene: TRBJ2-1; CDR3 protein: CASSWGVAYNEQFF
V gene: TRBV7-9; J gene: TRBJ2-7; CDR3 protein: CASSPIQGKYGEQYF
V gene: TRBV5-4; J gene: TRBJ2-3; CDR3 protein: CASSLEQSSDTQYF
V gene: TRBV5-1; J gene: TRBJ2-5; CDR3 protein: CASSGIPEETQYF
V gene: TRBV10-1; J gene: TRBJ2-3; CDR3 protein: CASSESRQSIDTQYF
V gene: TRBV10-3; J gene: TRBJ2-7; CDR3 protein: CAISESPPMGYF
V gene: TRBV18; J gene: TRBJ1-4; CDR3 protein: CASSRNPGATNEKLFF
V gene: TRBV6-6; J gene: TRBJ2-1; CDR3 protein: CASSRGASGRYNEQFF